Each of the 28 T cell receptor beta chains below was sequenced from the same sample in a study of T cell responses to AZD1222 COVID-19 vaccine. Clones were sequenced by immunoSEQ multiplex PCR, and TCRdb holds only the in-frame ones, with some missing. The top ten clones hold 6% to 8.5% of a sample with 60,000 to 100,000 clones, about 92% of them seen once. Sequenced here: peripheral blood, sampled on day 0 of MenACWY control vaccination. Source of these receptors: an adult in good health.

V gene TRBV11-3 combines with J gene TRBJ2-3; D possibly uses TRBD1 or TRBD2 (5 bases each). With 8 bases removed from V and 1 base from J, the gap between germline ends came to 31 bases. This CDR3 has 20 residues. Germline lookup yields CDR1 SGHNT and CDR2 YENEEA. For the CDR3, the DNA is TGTGCCAGCTGCCACGACCCGGGGACCACAGTGGCGAAGCGCACAGATACGCAGTATTTT. Protein: CASCHDPGTTVAKRTDTQYF.

The V gene is TRBV28, the J gene TRBJ1-1, with no clear D. Germline-derived CDR1 and CDR2 are MDHEN and SYDVKM. The CDR3 contains 14 residues. The V gene lost 8 bases and the J gene lost 0 bases, with 13 bases spanning the gap. The CDR3 DNA is TGTGCCAGCCGTTCCCAACTCATGAACACTGAAGCTTTCTTT. Protein: CASRSQLMNTEAFF.

This chain links TRBV7-2 with TRBJ1-1; D uncertain. Germline CDR1 reads SGHTA; CDR2 reads FQGNSA. The CDR3 consists of 12 residues. Between the trimmed V and J ends, which lost 1 base and 6 bases, there was a span of 6 bases. The CDR3 reads CASSLETPEAFF. The CDR3 DNA sequence: TGTGCCAGCAGCTTAGAGACCCCTGAAGCTTTCTTT.

The V call is TRBV4-3, the J call TRBJ2-3; D might be TRBD2 (6 bases). The CDR3 covers 15 residues. Germline assignment: CDR1 LGHNA and CDR2 YSLEER. Trimming cost V 0 bases and J 2 bases, with 9 bases left between them. The CDR3: CASSQDERATDTQYF. CDR3 coding DNA: TGCGCCAGCAGCCAAGATGAGCGGGCCACAGATACGCAGTATTTT.

This clone was counted a single time. The chain couples TRBV19 to TRBJ1-2; D might be TRBD1 (5 bases). Deletions cut 4 bases from V and 6 bases from J, with 6 bases between. This CDR3 has 11 amino acids. Germline assignment: CDR1 LNHDA and CDR2 SQIVND (reference sequence). The CDR3 loop is CASSTRDGYTF. In DNA form, the CDR3 reads TGTGCCAGTAGTACCAGGGATGGCTACACCTTC.

The rearrangement uses TRBV6-4 and TRBJ1-2, with 8 positions matching TRBD1. This CDR3 contains 15 residues. Germline V gene sequence: CDR1 MRHNA, CDR2 SNTAGT. The trim removed 0 bases at V and 4 bases at J, leaving 4 bases unmatched. CDR3 DNA: TGTGCCAGCAGTGACTCGGACAGGGATCCCTATGGCTACACCTTC. As protein: CASSDSDRDPYGYTF.

The genes are TRBV6-4 and TRBJ2-7, with 7 positions matching TRBD2. CDR3 length equals 12 residues. CDR1 and CDR2 (germline): MRHNA, SNTAGT. V lost 6 bases, J lost 3 bases, and 2 bases stayed unmatched. The CDR3: CASRGGRYEQYF. The CDR3, as DNA: TGTGCCAGCAGGGGAGGGCGCTACGAGCAGTACTTC.

The gene calls are TRBV4-3 and TRBJ2-1; possibly TRBD2 for D (6 bases). The CDR3 is 16 residues long. Per germline, CDR1 LGHNA and CDR2 YSLEER. Deletions cut 0 bases from V and 4 bases from J, with 13 bases between. CDR3 residues: CASSQETSGWYNEQFF. CDR3 bases: TGCGCCAGCAGCCAAGAAACCAGCGGGTGGTACAATGAGCAGTTCTTC.

The chain combines TRBV11-3 with TRBJ1-1; a weak D match, TRBD1 (5 bases). This CDR3 contains 13 residues. Per the germline V gene, CDR1 is SGHNT and CDR2 is YENEEA. The germline V and J ends were trimmed by 6 bases and 5 bases, with 13 bases remaining between them. The CDR3: CASSQGGETEAFF. The CDR3 nucleotides read TGTGCCAGCAGTCAGGGAGGGGAAACTGAAGCTTTCTTT.

This rearrangement joins TRBV29-1 to TRBJ2-5, with D perhaps assigned TRBD1 or TRBD2 (5 bases each). This CDR3 region has 13 residues. The germline gives CDR1 SQVTM, CDR2 ANQGSEA. Trimming took off 3 bases at V and 5 bases at J, with 13 bases between the two ends. In nucleotides, the CDR3 is TGCAGCGTTGACCGGGGCGTCCGGGAGACCCAGTACTTC. It specifies CSVDRGVRETQYF.

The chain joins TRBV6-5 to TRBJ1-3, with TRBD1 identical over 7 bases. Germline CDR1 MNHEY, CDR2 SVGAGI. The V and J ends lost 0 bases and 2 bases, in that order; junction bases with no gene match: 4. This CDR3 has 16 amino acids. CDR3 in DNA: TGTGCCAGCAGTTACTCGATCGGACAGGCTGGAAACACCATATATTTT. Translated: CASSYSIGQAGNTIYF.

The chain combines TRBV3-1 (or the pseudogene TRBV3-2) with TRBJ1-5; D gene ambiguous. The V and J ends lost 1 base and 6 bases respectively, with 10 bases between them. The germline CDR1 and CDR2 sequences are LGHDT and YNNKEL (reference sequence). The CDR3 is 14 residues long. The CDR3 DNA reads TGTGCCAGCAGCCAAGGGCATAAAGGTCAGCCCCAGCATTTT. Translation gives CASSQGHKGQPQHF.

This rearrangement joins TRBV7-9 to TRBJ2-5; 12 bases line up with TRBD2. The CDR3 covers 18 residues. V was clipped by 3 bases and J by 5 bases; unmatched bases: 13. CDR1 and CDR2 (germline): SEHNR, FQNEAQ (reference sequence). In DNA, the CDR3 is TGTGCCAGCAGCTTCTCCCAGCTAGCGGGAGGGTTGGGGGAGACCCAGTACTTC. Translated: CASSFSQLAGGLGETQYF.

The sample holds one count of this clone. V and J are TRBV29-1 and TRBJ2-2; weak D call: TRBD1 (6 bases). This CDR3 comprises 11 residues. Germline V gives CDR1 SQVTM, CDR2 ANQGSEA. V was cut by 4 bases and J by 6 bases, with 6 bases left in between. CDR3 amino acids: CSVGQAGELFF. The DNA for the CDR3 is TGCAGCGTTGGACAGGCCGGGGAGCTGTTTTTT.

The chain uses TRBV6-2 or TRBV6-3 and TRBJ2-1; D is perhaps TRBD1 (5 bases). CDR3 length: 12 residues. The germline V and J ends were trimmed by 0 bases and 11 bases, with 8 bases remaining between them. Germline lookup yields CDR1 MNHEY and CDR2 SVGEGT. In DNA, the CDR3 is TGTGCCAGCAGTTACTCGGCAGGGAAGCAGTTCTTC. Encoded protein: CASSYSAGKQFF.

V usage is TRBV9 and J usage is TRBJ2-1; TRBD2 matches 12 bases. The V gene end was trimmed by 4 bases and the J gene end by 5 bases; junction bases not matched to a gene: 13. Germline values: CDR1 SGDLS, CDR2 YYNGEE. The CDR3 length is 18 residues. CDR3 residues: CASSPNALAGGRDNEQFF. In nucleotides, the CDR3 is TGTGCCAGCAGCCCCAACGCCCTAGCGGGGGGGCGTGACAATGAGCAGTTCTTC.

The rearrangement uses TRBV7-9 and TRBJ2-3; either TRBD1 or TRBD2 may supply D (6 bases each). The germline CDR1 and CDR2 sequences are SEHNR and FQNEAQ (reference sequence). The CDR3 covers 18 residues. V was clipped by 5 bases and J by 2 bases, with 23 bases between them. For the CDR3, the DNA is TGTGCCAGCAGCGCCAAAAGAAGGGGGGAAAAGGCCACAGATACGCAGTATTTT. The encoded protein is CASSAKRRGEKATDTQYF.

The chain combines TRBV19 with TRBJ2-1, with TRBD2 identical over 9 bases. Per the germline V gene, CDR1 is LNHDA and CDR2 is SQIVND (reference sequence). J gave up 2 bases and V 4 bases, and 3 bases lay outside the gene matches. The CDR3 contains 15 residues. CDR3 region: CASSKLAGTYNEQFF. DNA for the CDR3: TGTGCCAGTAGTAAGCTAGCGGGGACCTACAATGAGCAGTTCTTC.

The V gene is TRBV9, the J gene TRBJ2-2; D call uncertain. This CDR3 comprises 15 residues. In germline, CDR1 is SGDLS, CDR2 YYNGEE. Between the trimmed V and J ends, which lost 0 bases and 2 bases, there was a span of 8 bases. CDR3 nucleotides: TGTGCCAGCAGCGTAGTTGGCGAAAACACCGGGGAGCTGTTTTTT. Translation: CASSVVGENTGELFF.

The rearrangement uses TRBV11-3 and TRBJ2-7; D perhaps matches TRBD1 (8 bases). The V and J ends lost 3 bases and 6 bases respectively, with 12 bases between them. This CDR3 comprises 13 residues. In germline, CDR1 is SGHNT, CDR2 YENEEA. CDR3 in DNA: TGTGCCAGCAGCTTTACAGGGGGGGTCGAGCAGTACTTC. Encoded protein: CASSFTGGVEQYF.

This clone appeared once. This chain connects TRBV9 to TRBJ2-4; possibly TRBD1 or TRBD2 for D (5 bases each). CDR1 is SGDLS and CDR2 is YYNGEE in the germline V gene. Deletions cut 1 base from V and 2 bases from J, with 10 bases between. This CDR3 is 15 amino acids long. The CDR3: CASSVRDGPKNIQYF. The DNA for the CDR3 is TGTGCCAGCAGCGTAAGGGACGGACCCAAAAACATTCAGTACTTC.

The chain has TRBV19 and TRBJ1-2; D is perhaps TRBD1 (5 bases). Germline V CDR1 and CDR2: LNHDA, SQIVND (reference sequence). The CDR3 has 12 residues. V was pared by 11 bases and J by 7 bases, with 17 bases between. CDR3 amino acids: CASSETRGGYTF. The CDR3 coding sequence is TGTGCCTCCAGCGAAACAAGGGGTGGCTACACCTTC. The whole variable domain, filled in from reference TRBV19 and TRBJ1-2, reads DGGITQSPKYLFRKEGQNVTLSCEQNLNHDAMYWYRQDPGQGLRLIYYSQIVNDFQKGDIAEGYSVSREKKESFPLTVTSAQKNPTAFYLCASSETRGGYTFGSGTRLTVV.

The DNA for the CDR3 is TGTGCCAGCAGCTCGGGACTAGCGGGACTCTACGAGCAGTACTTC. Translated: CASSSGLAGLYEQYF. This rearrangement joins TRBV7-2 to TRBJ2-7; 13 nucleotides align to TRBD2. Germline CDR1 is SGHTA and CDR2 is FQGNSA. The CDR3 sequence is 15 residues long. V shed 4 bases and J 3 bases; nucleotides not matched to a gene: 3.

CDR3: CASSEGLPGDSSPGELFF. The CDR3 DNA sequence: TGTGCCAGCAGTGAAGGCCTCCCTGGGGACAGTAGCCCCGGGGAGCTGTTTTTT. This sequence joins TRBV25-1 and TRBJ2-2, with 7 bases aligning to TRBD1. CDR3 length: 18 residues. J gave up 6 bases and V 2 bases, and 15 bases lay outside the gene matches. Germline V CDR1 and CDR2: MGHDK, SYGVNS.

The chain recombines TRBV4-3 with TRBJ2-7, with D possibly TRBD1 on 5 matching bases. Trimming took 5 bases from V and 0 from J, leaving 11 bases between them. Germline values: CDR1 LGHNA, CDR2 YSLEER. The length of the CDR3 is 14 residues. Here the CDR3 DNA reads TGCGCCAGCAGCAAATCGACAGACTCCTACGAGCAGTACTTC. Translating it yields CASSKSTDSYEQYF.

The chain couples TRBV18 to TRBJ1-2, with 7 bases aligning to TRBD1. The CDR3 totals 17 residues. The germline V gene has CDR1 KGHSH and CDR2 LQKENI. Trimming cost V 0 bases and J 4 bases; bases outside gene matches: 11. In nucleotides, the CDR3 is TGTGCCAGCTCACCACCTGGCGGGACAGCGACTGTCTATGGCTACACCTTC. This translates into CASSPPGGTATVYGYTF.

The chain joins TRBV5-1 to TRBJ1-1; D is perhaps TRBD1 (6 bases). The CDR3 length is 15 residues. V was clipped by 0 bases and J by 7 bases, with 16 bases between them. Germline lookup yields CDR1 SGHRS and CDR2 YFSETQ. CDR3 protein: CASSLDRAERFEAFF. The CDR3 coding sequence is TGCGCCAGCAGCTTGGACAGGGCGGAACGGTTTGAAGCTTTCTTT.

V and J are TRBV29-1 and TRBJ1-5, with 8 bases identical to TRBD1. J was trimmed by 1 base and V by 5 bases; bases with no gene match: 4. The germline CDR1 and CDR2 sequences are SQVTM and ANQGSEA. The CDR3 is 14 residues long. The CDR3 nucleotides are TGCAGCGTTCTGGACAGGGACAGCAATCAGCCCCAGCATTTT. Translation: CSVLDRDSNQPQHF.